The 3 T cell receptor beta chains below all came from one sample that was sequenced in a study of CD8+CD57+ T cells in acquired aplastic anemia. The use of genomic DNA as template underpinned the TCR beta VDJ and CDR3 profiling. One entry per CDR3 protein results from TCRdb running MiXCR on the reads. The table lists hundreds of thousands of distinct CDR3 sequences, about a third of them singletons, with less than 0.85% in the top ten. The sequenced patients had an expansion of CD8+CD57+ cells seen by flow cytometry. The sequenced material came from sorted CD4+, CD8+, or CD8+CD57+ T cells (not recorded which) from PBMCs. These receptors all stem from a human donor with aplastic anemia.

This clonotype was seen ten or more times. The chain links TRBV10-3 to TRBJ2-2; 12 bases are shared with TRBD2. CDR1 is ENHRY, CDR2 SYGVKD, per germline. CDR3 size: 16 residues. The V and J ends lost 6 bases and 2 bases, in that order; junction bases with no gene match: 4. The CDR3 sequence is CAIRKLAGGNTGELFF. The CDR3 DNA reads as TGTGCCATCAGAAAACTAGCGGGAGGAAACACCGGGGAGCTGTTTTTT.

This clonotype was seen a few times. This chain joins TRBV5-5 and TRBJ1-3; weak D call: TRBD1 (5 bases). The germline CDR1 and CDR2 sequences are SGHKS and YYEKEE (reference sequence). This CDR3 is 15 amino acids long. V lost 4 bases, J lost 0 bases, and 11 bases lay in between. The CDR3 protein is CASSQNRFSGNTIYF. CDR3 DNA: TGTGCCAGCAGCCAAAACAGGTTCTCTGGAAACACCATATATTTT.

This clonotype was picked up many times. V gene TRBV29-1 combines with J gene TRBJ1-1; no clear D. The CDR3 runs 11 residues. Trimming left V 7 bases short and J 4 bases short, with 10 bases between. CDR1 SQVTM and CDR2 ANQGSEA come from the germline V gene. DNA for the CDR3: TGCAGCGGGGCGCTTGTCACTGAAGCTTTCTTT. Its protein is CSGALVTEAFF. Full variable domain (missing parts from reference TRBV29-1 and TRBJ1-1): SAVISQKPSRDICQRGTSLTIQCQVDSQVTMMFWYRQQPGQSLTLIATANQGSEATYESGFVIDKFPISRPNLTFSTLTVSNMSPEDSSIYLCSGALVTEAFFGQGTRLTVV.